The 7 T cell receptor beta chains below come from one sample, sequenced in a study of PD-1 blockade in classical Hodgkin lymphoma (dated by TCRdb to about 2020). The time point label for this specimen denotes: cycle 2 day 1 (C2D1) of nivolumab. Relapse after autologous stem cell transplantation had occurred in all trial patients, and cohorts A, B and C were distinguished by prior brentuximab vedotin exposure. Receptors were amplified or captured by the immunoSEQ multiplex PCR assay. This is the immuneACCESS table as TCRdb keeps it, with only in-frame sequences that have V and J called. A part of the clones is gone; compared with another copy, unresolved V genes explain less than half, and the rest is unexplained. The sample table lists more than 85,000 clones, around 90% of them with a count of one. Of the sample, around 2.4% is held by the ten largest clones. Sequencing was performed on peripheral blood mononuclear cells (PBMCs), taken before the second cycle of nivolumab. These TCRs come from a human donor with classical Hodgkin lymphoma.

The chain links TRBV6-4 to TRBJ2-1; TRBD2 might be the D (5 bases). V was cut by 5 bases and J by 4 bases, with 6 bases left in between. Looked up from germline, CDR1 is MRHNA and CDR2 is SNTAGT. The CDR3 covers 12 residues. CDR3 in amino acids: CASSSGYNEQFF. DNA for the CDR3: TGTGCCAGCAGTAGCGGTTACAATGAGCAGTTCTTC.

This chain connects TRBV5-1 to TRBJ1-5; no reliable D call. CDR1 and CDR2 (germline): SGHRS, YFSETQ. Between the trimmed V and J ends, which lost 4 bases and 6 bases, there was a span of 8 bases. This CDR3 is 12 amino acids long. The CDR3 nucleotides read TGCGCCAGCAGCGTAGATGGTCAGCCCCAGCATTTT. Translation gives CASSVDGQPQHF.

The chain combines TRBV11-2 with TRBJ2-7; D is undetermined. The CDR3 is made up of 16 amino acids. Trimming took off 2 bases at V and 0 bases at J, with 14 bases between the two ends. Germline values: CDR1 SGHAT, CDR2 FQNNGV. The CDR3, as DNA: TGTGCCAGCAGCTTAATGTCCGTGATCTACTCCTACGAGCAGTACTTC. This sequence encodes CASSLMSVIYSYEQYF.

The chain employs TRBV28 and TRBJ1-1, with a possible D match to TRBD1 (5 bases). Germline V CDR1 and CDR2: MDHEN, SYDVKM. The CDR3 runs 17 residues. V dropped 3 bases and J dropped 1 base, with 18 bases sitting between them. CDR3 nucleotide sequence: TGTGCCAGCAGTTTGCCCCCGGGGAGGGGCCAGAACACTGAAGCTTTCTTT. Translated: CASSLPPGRGQNTEAFF.

V usage is TRBV7-2 and J usage is TRBJ2-3; the match to TRBD2 covers 9 bases. There are 16 residues in the CDR3. From germline, CDR1 is SGHTA and CDR2 FQGNSA. V gave up 1 base and J gave up 2 bases; unmatched junction bases: 4. The CDR3 loop is CASSLGLAGVTDTQYF. The CDR3 DNA follows: TGTGCCAGCAGCTTAGGGTTAGCGGGAGTCACAGATACGCAGTATTTT.

The chain carries TRBV5-6 and TRBJ2-5; 7 bases are shared with TRBD2. This CDR3 is built from 14 residues. With 1 base clipped from V and 5 bases from J, the junction kept 5 bases outside the gene matches. The germline V gene has CDR1 SGHDT and CDR2 YYEEEE. This CDR3 reads CASSLLAGVETQYF. CDR3 DNA: TGTGCCAGCAGCTTGCTGGCGGGAGTTGAGACCCAGTACTTC.

The chain combines TRBV11-2 with TRBJ2-7; no firm D call. The CDR3 is 13 residues long. Germline V lookup: CDR1 SGHAT, CDR2 FQNNGV. The V and J ends lost 5 bases and 5 bases respectively, with 13 bases between them. Here the CDR3 DNA reads TGTGCCAGCAGCCCCCGCGTGGTCCACGAGCAGTACTTC. Amino acid sequence: CASSPRVVHEQYF.